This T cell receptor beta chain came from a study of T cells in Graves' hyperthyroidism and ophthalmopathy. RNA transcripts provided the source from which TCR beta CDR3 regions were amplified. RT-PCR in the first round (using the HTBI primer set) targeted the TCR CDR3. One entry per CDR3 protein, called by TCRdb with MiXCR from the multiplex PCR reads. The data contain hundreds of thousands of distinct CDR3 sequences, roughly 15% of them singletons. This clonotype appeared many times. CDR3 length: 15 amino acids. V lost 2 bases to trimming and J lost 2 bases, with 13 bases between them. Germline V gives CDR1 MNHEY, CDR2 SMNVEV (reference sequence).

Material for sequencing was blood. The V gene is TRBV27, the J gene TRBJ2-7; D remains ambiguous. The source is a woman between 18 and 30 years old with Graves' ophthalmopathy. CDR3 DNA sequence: TGTGCCAGCAGTTTAGCCCTGGGCAGCACCTACGAGCAGTACTTC. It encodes CASSLALGSTYEQYF.